This T cell receptor beta chain was obtained from a study of blood T cell repertoires in COVID-19. Deletions cut 7 bases from V and 6 bases from J, with 14 bases between. Germline V CDR1 and CDR2: MDHEN, SYDVKM. There are 13 residues in the CDR3. Only in-frame clones appear in the TCRdb table, and some are missing; sequencing was by immunoSEQ multiplex PCR. The repertoire holds tens of thousands of clones, with 80% to 85% as singletons. Sequenced input: peripheral blood. The rearrangement joins TRBV28 to TRBJ2-3; tentatively, D is TRBD2 (6 bases). The sequence came from a man between 65 and 85 years old with acute or convalescent COVID-19. CDR3 nucleotides: TGTGCCAGCACCTTGAGGAGCGGGGATACGCAGTATTTT. This codes for CASTLRSGDTQYF.